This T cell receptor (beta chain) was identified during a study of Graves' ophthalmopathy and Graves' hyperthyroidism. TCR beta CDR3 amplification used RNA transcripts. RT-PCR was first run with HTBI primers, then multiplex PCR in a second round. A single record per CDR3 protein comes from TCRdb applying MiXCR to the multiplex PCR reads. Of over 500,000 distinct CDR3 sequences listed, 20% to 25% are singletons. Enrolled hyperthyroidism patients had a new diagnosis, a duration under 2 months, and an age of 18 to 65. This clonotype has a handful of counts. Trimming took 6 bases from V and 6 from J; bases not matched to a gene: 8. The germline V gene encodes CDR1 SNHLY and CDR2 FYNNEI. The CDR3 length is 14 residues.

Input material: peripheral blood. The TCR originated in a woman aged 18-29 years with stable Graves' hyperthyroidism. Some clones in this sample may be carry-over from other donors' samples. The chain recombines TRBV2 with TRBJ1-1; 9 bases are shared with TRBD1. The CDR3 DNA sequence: TGTGCCAGCAGACGGGACAGGGAGTCGGCTGAAGCTTTCTTT. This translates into CASRRDRESAEAFF. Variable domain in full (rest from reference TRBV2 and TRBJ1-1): EPEVTQTPSHQVTQMGQEVILRCVPISNHLYFYWYRQILGQKVEFLVSFYNNEISEKSEIFDDQFSVERPDGSNFTLKIRSTKLEDSAMYFCASRRDRESAEAFFGQGTRLTVV.